Presented here are 24 T cell receptor beta chains from one specimen sequenced in a study of blood T cell repertoires in COVID-19. Repertoires were generated with immunoSEQ multiplex PCR, while TCRdb's copy carries only in-frame clones and drops some. The sample lists over 120,000 clones, 86% occurring once. Sequences were obtained from PBMCs or T cells enriched from blood (not recorded which). The receptors here all came from a man between 50 and 59 years old who had recovered from COVID-19.

The chain uses TRBV6-6 and TRBJ1-6; D is undetermined. CDR1 is MNHNY, CDR2 SVGAGI, per germline (reference sequence). The CDR3 totals 13 residues. Deletions cut 7 bases from V and 9 bases from J, with 13 bases between. The DNA for the CDR3 is TGTGCCAGCACCCCAGTTCCGGGTTCACCCCTCCACTTT. Its translation is CASTPVPGSPLHF.

The CDR3 nucleotides read TGTGCCAGCAGCTCGGACAGGGCGGGGCAGCCCCAGCATTTT. This sequence encodes CASSSDRAGQPQHF. This sequence joins TRBV7-9 and TRBJ1-5; 8 bases are a match to TRBD1. CDR3 length equals 14 residues. Trimming cost V 4 bases and J 7 bases; bases outside gene matches: 6. In germline, CDR1 is SEHNR, CDR2 FQNEAQ (reference sequence).

The V gene is TRBV7-6, the J gene TRBJ2-1, with TRBD1 matching over 8 bases. CDR3 length equals 12 residues. Germline trimming cut 5 bases from V and 13 bases from J; bases unmatched to any gene: 7. Germline CDR1 and CDR2: SGHVS and FNYEAQ. This chain's CDR3 is CASSLPGQGQFF. The CDR3 region has the DNA TGTGCCAGCAGCCTCCCCGGACAGGGACAGTTCTTC.

The chain combines TRBV6-1 with TRBJ1-2, with 7 bases identical to TRBD1. J gave up 4 bases and V 2 bases, and 16 bases lay outside the gene matches. The CDR3 loop spans 18 amino acids. The V gene's germline CDR1 is MNHNS and CDR2 SASEGT. CDR3 protein: CASSEFYGGSGQTYGYTF. The CDR3 nucleotides read TGTGCCAGCAGTGAATTTTATGGTGGTTCGGGACAGACCTATGGCTACACCTTC.

The genes are TRBV6-2 or TRBV6-3 and TRBJ1-6; a possible D gene is TRBD1 (5 bases). This CDR3 region has 15 residues. V gave up 2 bases and J gave up 9 bases, with 14 bases separating them. Germline-derived CDR1 and CDR2 are MNHEY and SVGEGT. CDR3 nucleotides: TGTGCCAGCAGTTACGTCGCCAGGGATGGTTCACCCCTCCACTTT. Protein product: CASSYVARDGSPLHF.

The chain is built from TRBV3-1 (or the pseudogene TRBV3-2) and TRBJ1-4; D not certain. The germline CDR1 and CDR2 sequences are LGHDT and YNNKEL (reference sequence). The CDR3 contains 14 residues. V gave up 4 bases and J gave up 8 bases, with 14 bases separating them. Here the CDR3 DNA reads TGTGCCAGCAGCCCTCCGGGTAGAGGAGAAAAACTGTTTTTT. This sequence encodes CASSPPGRGEKLFF.

V and J are TRBV10-3 and TRBJ1-2; no clear D. Trimming left V 6 bases short and J 8 bases short, with 19 bases between. In germline, CDR1 is ENHRY, CDR2 SYGVKD. This CDR3 region has 14 residues. The CDR3 DNA follows: TGTGCCATCAGAGTCGGCTTGGTCGGCGGCGGCTACACCTTC. The encoded protein is CAIRVGLVGGGYTF.

Only one count was recorded for this clone. The DNA of the CDR3 is TGCGCCAGCAGCCCTACGACAACTAATGAAAAACTGTTTTTT. Protein: CASSPTTTNEKLFF. This chain connects TRBV5-1 to TRBJ1-4; the D is unclear. V was shortened by 4 bases and J by 0 bases, with 7 bases between the two germline ends. The germline CDR1 and CDR2 sequences are SGHRS and YFSETQ. This CDR3 contains 14 residues.

The chain employs TRBV11-2 and TRBJ2-7; TRBD2 might be the D (6 bases). The germline V gene encodes CDR1 SGHAT and CDR2 FQNNGV. V was pared by 3 bases and J by 0 bases, with 9 bases between. The CDR3 runs to 14 residues. The DNA for the CDR3 is TGTGCCAGCAGCTTTACCGGGAGCTCCTACGAGCAGTACGTC. It encodes CASSFTGSSYEQYV.

This sequence joins TRBV4-2 and TRBJ1-2; 7 bases align to TRBD1. V was clipped by 1 base and J by 8 bases; unmatched bases: 7. CDR3 size: 14 residues. Germline CDR1 and CDR2: LGHNA and YNFKEQ. The CDR3 here is CASSQGPTGQGYTF. The CDR3 coding sequence is TGTGCCAGCAGCCAAGGGCCGACAGGGCAGGGCTACACCTTC.

This clone was detected only a few times. The chain uses TRBV2 and TRBJ1-6, with D perhaps TRBD1 (6 bases). V lost 6 bases, J lost 6 bases, and 12 bases lay in between. CDR1 is SNHLY, CDR2 FYNNEI, per germline. The CDR3 extends over 14 amino acids. CDR3 sequence reads: CASSSDRINSPLHF. CDR3 nucleotides: TGTGCCAGCAGCAGCGACAGGATTAATTCACCCCTCCACTTT.

This chain links TRBV7-9 with TRBJ1-1; possibly TRBD1 for D (6 bases). CDR3 length: 13 residues. Germline V gene data show CDR1 as SEHNR and CDR2 as FQNEAQ (reference sequence). The V end was cut by 5 bases, the J end by 1 base, with 8 bases between. The CDR3: CASSVDRNTEAFF. CDR3 DNA sequence: TGTGCCAGCAGCGTGGACAGGAACACTGAAGCTTTCTTT.

The CDR3 spells CASSIRQGEAFF. In DNA form, the CDR3 reads TGTGCCAGCAGTATCCGACAGGGTGAAGCTTTCTTT. The chain uses TRBV28 and TRBJ1-1; 7 bases align to TRBD1. With V trimmed by 5 bases and J by 7 bases, 4 bases remained unmatched. This CDR3 is built from 12 residues. CDR1 is MDHEN, CDR2 SYDVKM, per germline.

The V gene is TRBV5-1, the J gene TRBJ2-1, with no clear D. Germline V gene sequence: CDR1 SGHRS, CDR2 YFSETQ. The CDR3 covers 15 residues. Trimming left V 1 base short and J 2 bases short, with 10 bases between. This CDR3 reads CASSLSPAAYNEQFF. DNA of the CDR3: TGCGCCAGCAGCTTGTCCCCGGCGGCCTACAATGAGCAGTTCTTC.

The rearrangement uses TRBV5-1 and TRBJ2-5, with D perhaps matching TRBD1 (6 bases). The CDR3 is made up of 17 amino acids. Germline V gene data show CDR1 as SGHRS and CDR2 as YFSETQ. V lost 1 base and J 5 bases, leaving 21 bases between the germline ends. CDR3 coding DNA: TGCGCCAGCAGCTTGAAGGGAGACACAGGGTACAGGGAGACCCAGTACTTC. Translating it yields CASSLKGDTGYRETQYF.

The chain recombines TRBV24-1 with TRBJ1-1; no definite D call. CDR3 length equals 13 residues. Trimming took 4 bases from V and 8 from J, leaving 13 bases between them. Germline loops: CDR1 KGHDR, CDR2 SFDVKD. The chain's CDR3 is CATSDPNLSEAFF. The DNA for the CDR3 is TGTGCCACCAGTGACCCGAACTTAAGCGAAGCTTTCTTT.

For this clone: At one end the junction does not follow the germline gene, possibly because of a read error. The chain links TRBV15 to TRBJ1-1, with D perhaps TRBD1 (6 bases). CDR1 and CDR2 from the germline V gene are LNHNV and YYDKDF (reference sequence). The CDR3 extends over 14 amino acids. In DNA form, the CDR3 reads TGTGCCACCAGCAGAGATAGGGGGAACCCTGAAGCTTTCTTT. This encodes CATSRDRGNPEAFF.

This clone was counted once. This chain links TRBV29-1 with TRBJ2-5; 9 nucleotides line up with TRBD1. The J segment lost 3 bases and the V segment lost 7 bases, leaving 3 bases of the junction unmatched. The CDR3 loop spans 12 amino acids. Germline CDR1 SQVTM, CDR2 ANQGSEA. The CDR3 DNA reads TGCAGCGGCCGACAGGGGGAAGAGACCCAGTACTTC. Protein product: CSGRQGEETQYF.

The rearrangement links TRBV5-1 to TRBJ2-7; 8 nucleotides match TRBD1. The germline gives CDR1 SGHRS, CDR2 YFSETQ. The CDR3 extends over 13 amino acids. The ends lost 4 bases at V and 3 bases at J; junction bases unmatched: 3. CDR3 DNA: TGCGCCAGCAGCCACGGACAGGGCTACGAGCAGTACTTC. Its translation is CASSHGQGYEQYF.

The rearrangement links TRBV24-1 to TRBJ1-2; D unresolved. Germline V gene lookup returns CDR1 KGHDR and CDR2 SFDVKD. This CDR3 comprises 11 residues. V was shortened by 5 bases and J by 4 bases, with 4 bases between the two germline ends. The CDR3 coding sequence is TGTGCCACCAGTGCCGGCTATGGCTACACCTTC. Translation: CATSAGYGYTF.

The V call is TRBV28, the J call TRBJ1-2; the D gene is possibly TRBD1 (6 bases). This CDR3 has 14 residues. The V and J ends lost 5 bases and 4 bases respectively, with 14 bases between them. The germline V gene encodes CDR1 MDHEN and CDR2 SYDVKM. CDR3 in amino acids: CASSLGDMPYGYTF. In DNA form, the CDR3 reads TGTGCCAGCAGTCTGGGGGACATGCCCTATGGCTACACCTTC.

The chain recombines TRBV30 with TRBJ2-2; TRBD1 matches 7 bases. Germline CDR1 GTSNPN, CDR2 SVGIG (reference sequence). CDR3 size: 15 residues. V was pared by 4 bases and J by 3 bases, with 8 bases of the junction left unmatched. The CDR3 spells CAWTRGRSHTGELFF. DNA for the CDR3: TGTGCCTGGACTAGGGGGCGCAGTCACACCGGGGAGCTGTTTTTT.

The chain links TRBV24-1 to TRBJ1-1; a possible D gene is TRBD1 (6 bases). Germline values: CDR1 KGHDR, CDR2 SFDVKD. Deletions cut 4 bases from V and 4 bases from J, with 15 bases between. This CDR3 has 15 residues. CDR3 nucleotides: TGTGCCACCAGTGACACCAGGGGTTCGGGCACTGAAGCTTTCTTT. Protein product: CATSDTRGSGTEAFF.

This chain joins TRBV7-8 and TRBJ2-4; 11 nucleotides match TRBD1. Germline CDR1 and CDR2: SGHVS and FQNEAQ. CDR3 length: 18 residues. The ends lost 5 bases at V and 6 bases at J; junction bases unmatched: 15. CDR3 nucleotide sequence: TGTGCCAGCAGCCTAAGACAGGGACAGGGGGGTCCCATAAACATTCAGTACTTC. This sequence encodes CASSLRQGQGGPINIQYF.